The entry below describes one TCR beta chain. Researchers ran the PCR with 60 Vbeta and 13 Jbeta primers. Assay: immunoSEQ multiplex PCR; the TCRdb copy retains only in-frame clones and omits some. This sample has 150,000 to 200,000 clones, with approximately 78% found just once. This sample is part of a study of cytomegalovirus exposure and HLA in healthy donors. The germline CDR1 and CDR2 sequences are SGHDN and FVKESK. The V gene lost 2 bases and the J gene lost 1 base, with 18 bases spanning the gap. The CDR3 runs 18 residues. The sequencing sample was made of PBMCs. This sequence was found in a woman younger than 35 in good health and CMV-seronegative. V is TRBV14 and J is TRBJ2-1, with unresolved D. CDR3 DNA: TGTGCCAGCAGCCAAAGCGTCCGGCGGAGCCTATCCTACAATGAGCAGTTCTTC. The encoded protein is CASSQSVRRSLSYNEQFF. Supplemented by reference TRBV14 and TRBJ2-1, the full variable domain reads EAGVTQFPSHSVIEKGQTVTLRCDPISGHDNLYWYRRVMGKEIKFLLHFVKESKQDESGMPNNRFLAERTGGTYSTLKVQPAELEDSGVYFCASSQSVRRSLSYNEQFFGPGTRLTVL.